These 2 T cell receptor beta chains came from one sample sequenced in a study of memory CD4+ T cells and cytomegalovirus serostatus. Profiled with immunoSEQ multiplex PCR; TCRdb holds only in-frame clones, not every one. The sample lists 50,000 or so clones, about three quarters occurring once. Single viable CD3+CD4+CD8-CD45RO+ cells were sorted as the memory CD4+ T cells. Sequencing used memory CD4+ T cells from blood. Every receptor here comes from an adult in good health and CMV-seropositive.

The chain employs TRBV7-8 and TRBJ2-5; D perhaps matches TRBD2 (6 bases). This CDR3 is built from 13 residues. The V and J ends lost 5 bases and 3 bases respectively, with 10 bases between them. CDR1 SGHVS and CDR2 FQNEAQ come from the germline V gene. In DNA, the CDR3 is TGTGCCAGCAGCCCCCGGAGGGAAGAGACCCAGTACTTC. Protein product: CASSPRREETQYF.

The rearrangement links TRBV15 to TRBJ1-1; D ambiguous. The CDR3 is 14 residues long. Trimming stripped 0 bases from V and 4 bases from J, with 9 bases between. Per the germline V gene, CDR1 is LNHNV and CDR2 is YYDKDF (reference sequence). CDR3 protein: CATSRDGSSTEAFF. Here the CDR3 DNA reads TGTGCCACCAGCAGAGATGGGAGTTCCACTGAAGCTTTCTTT. Together with reference TRBV15 and TRBJ1-1, the CDR3 gives the full variable domain: DAMVIQNPRYQVTQFGKPVTLSCSQTLNHNVMYWYQQKSSQAPKLLFHYYDKDFNNEADTPDNFQSRRPNTSFCFLDIRSPGLGDTAMYLCATSRDGSSTEAFFGQGTRLTVV.